This T cell receptor (beta chain) stems from a study of cytomegalovirus exposure and HLA in healthy donors. Generated by immunoSEQ multiplex PCR, the TCRdb table keeps only in-frame clones and is missing some. The profile shows roughly 260,000 clones, just under 90% of them singletons. Material for sequencing was PBMCs. This TCR was recovered from a young man in good health and CMV-seronegative.

CDR3 bases: TGTGCCTGGAGTTTAGCGGAGTTCGAGCAGTACTTC. Amino acid sequence: CAWSLAEFEQYF. This sequence joins TRBV30 and TRBJ2-7; TRBD2 is a possible D gene (6 bases). Germline V gene data show CDR1 as GTSNPN and CDR2 as SVGIG (reference sequence). The CDR3 loop spans 12 amino acids. V lost 2 bases, J lost 6 bases, and 11 bases lay in between.